Sequencing of this T cell receptor beta chain was carried out in a study of beta chain features in type 1 diabetes. The overall study: Across every sample, some 110 million sorted cells were examined in total.

V was pared by 0 bases and J by 4 bases, with 8 bases of the junction left unmatched. CDR1 is SGDLS and CDR2 is YYNGEE in the germline V gene. There are 16 residues in the CDR3. This clone appeared a few times. Its antigen is not identified. Study-wide results and limits: PCR, the amplification step, might favor shorter templates, equally in patients and controls.

Sequencing targeted expressed TCRB transcripts, as all isolated RNA had been reverse transcribed. Method: immunoSEQ multiplex PCR; TCRdb's copy keeps in-frame clones and lacks some. The repertoire holds around 500,000 clones, over 9.5% seen once, with about 0.045% in the top ten. Sequenced material: naive CD4+ T cells from blood. This chain uses TRBV9 with TRBJ2-5, with TRBD2 matching 8 bases. This receptor was taken from a woman younger than 35 in good health. CDR3: CASSVDSGSLGETQYF. DNA for the CDR3: TGTGCCAGCAGCGTAGACAGCGGGAGCTTGGGAGAGACCCAGTACTTC.